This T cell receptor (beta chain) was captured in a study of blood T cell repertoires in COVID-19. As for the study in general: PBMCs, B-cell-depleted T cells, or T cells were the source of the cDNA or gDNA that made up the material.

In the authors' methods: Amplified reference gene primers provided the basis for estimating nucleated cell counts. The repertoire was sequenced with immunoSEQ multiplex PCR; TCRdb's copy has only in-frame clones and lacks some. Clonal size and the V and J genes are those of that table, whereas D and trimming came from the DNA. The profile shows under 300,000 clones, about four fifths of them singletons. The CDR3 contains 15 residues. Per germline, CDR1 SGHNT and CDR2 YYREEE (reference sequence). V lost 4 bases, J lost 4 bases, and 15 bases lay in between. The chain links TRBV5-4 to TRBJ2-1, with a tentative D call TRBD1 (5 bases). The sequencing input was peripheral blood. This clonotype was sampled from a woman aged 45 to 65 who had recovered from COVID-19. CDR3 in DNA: TGTGCCAGCAGCCAGCCCAGGGCGCCTTACAATGAGCAGTTCTTC. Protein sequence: CASSQPRAPYNEQFF.